This TCR beta chain was captured in a study of cytomegalovirus exposure and HLA in healthy donors. Study-wide findings and caveats: Within an earlier analysis, most TCR beta V segments proved productive either about 87% or about 30% of the time. TCR beta V- and J-gene trimming, according to a later analysis, was linked to a missense DCLRE1C variant.

Germline V gene lookup returns CDR1 SNHLY and CDR2 FYNNEI. V was cut by 4 bases and J by 10 bases, with 13 bases left in between. The CDR3 sequence is 13 residues long. Details on this clone: Antigen specificity is unknown.

The PCR was carried out with 60 Vbeta primers and 13 Jbeta primers. Here immunoSEQ multiplex PCR was the method, and the copy in TCRdb shows in-frame clones only, minus some. This repertoire shows around 200,000 clones, roughly four fifths found once; its top ten account for less than 3%. The clonotype was recovered from a middle-aged woman in good health and CMV-seronegative. The specimen sequenced was PBMCs. The chain combines TRBV2 with TRBJ1-4; weak D call: TRBD1 (5 bases). The CDR3 spells CASSGPGLRKLFF. CDR3 sequence (DNA): TGTGCCAGCAGTGGACCGGGACTGCGAAAACTGTTTTTT. The full variable domain, rest sourced from reference TRBV2 and TRBJ1-4, is EPEVTQTPSHQVTQMGQEVILRCVPISNHLYFYWYRQILGQKVEFLVSFYNNEISEKSEIFDDQFSVERPDGSNFTLKIRSTKLEDSAMYFCASSGPGLRKLFFGSGTQLSVL.